This record looks at one T cell receptor beta chain sequence and its context. Its target is not known. The junction departs from germline at one end; a sequencing error may be responsible. This record belongs to a study of identical twins. The CDR3 is made up of 12 amino acids. Germline loops: CDR1 ENHRY, CDR2 SYGVKD. Notes on the study in general: Possibly, invariant MAIT and iNKT cells partly confounded zero-insertion analyses.

Through template switching, a universal primer site was introduced, and the cDNA contained unique molecular identifiers. TCRdb re-called the 5' RACE reads through MiXCR, storing one row per CDR3 protein. Among roughly 480,000 distinct CDR3 sequences listed, 24% were seen once. The same specimen was also included in a second study, on T cells expressing NK-cell markers. That publication notes: Of CD8+ T cells, about 1.0-8% belonged to dominant NKG2C+ clonotypes in roughly six donors.

Input material: CD4+ T cells sorted from blood. This chain uses TRBV10-3 with TRBJ2-1, with D tentatively TRBD1 (6 bases). This TCR came from a woman aged 18-29 years in good health. The CDR3 sequence is CAIIGRDNEQFF. The CDR3, as DNA: TGTGCCATCATTGGCCGGGACAACGAGCAGTTCTTC.